Listed below are T cell receptor beta chains from one sample, sequenced in a study of blood T cell repertoires in COVID-19. Measured with immunoSEQ multiplex PCR; TCRdb has only the in-frame clones, and not every one. The sample includes hundreds of thousands of clones, 70% to 90% of them seen just once. The sequenced material came from PBMCs or T cells enriched from blood (not recorded which). The source of these receptors is a man aged 30 to 45 with acute COVID-19. Each CDR3 is given with its conserved first and last residue. Fields, in order: clone size, V gene, D gene, J gene, CDR3 DNA, CDR3 protein. A D gene is named only where the DNA matches it firmly. The listing skips clone size in some rows; elsewhere it reads once, few, many or a size class.

clone size: -; V gene: TRBV14; D gene: -; J gene: TRBJ1-6; CDR3 DNA: TGTGCCAGCAGCCACCGGCAGGGCCAGAATTCACCCCTCCACTTT; CDR3 protein: CASSHRQGQNSPLHF
clone size: -; V gene: TRBV7-9; D gene: -; J gene: TRBJ1-1; CDR3 DNA: TGTGCCAGCAGCTTAGGCGTTGAAGCTTTCTTT; CDR3 protein: CASSLGVEAFF
clone size: -; V gene: TRBV24-1; D gene: TRBD2; J gene: TRBJ2-5; CDR3 DNA: TGTGCCACCAGTGATGAGGGACTATCGGGAGAGACCCAGTACTTC; CDR3 protein: CATSDEGLSGETQYF
clone size: -; V gene: TRBV27; D gene: TRBD1; J gene: TRBJ1-3; CDR3 DNA: TGTGCCAGTTGGACAGGGTGGCCTGGAAACACCATATATTTT; CDR3 protein: CASWTGWPGNTIYF
clone size: -; V gene: TRBV5-1; D gene: -; J gene: TRBJ2-3; CDR3 DNA: TGCGCCAGCAGCTTGACCTATGCAGGGGCCACAGATACGCAGTATTTT; CDR3 protein: CASSLTYAGATDTQYF
clone size: once; V gene: TRBV11-1; D gene: TRBD2; J gene: TRBJ2-1; CDR3 DNA: TGTGCCAGCAGCTTAGCGCTTGGACTAGTCGATGAGCAGTTCTTC; CDR3 protein: CASSLALGLVDEQFF
clone size: few; V gene: TRBV24-1; D gene: TRBD1; J gene: TRBJ2-7; CDR3 DNA: TGTGCCACCAGTGACCGTCCGGCAGGGGGCTACGAGCAGTACTTC; CDR3 protein: CATSDRPAGGYEQYF
clone size: many; V gene: TRBV6-1; D gene: TRBD1; J gene: TRBJ1-6; CDR3 DNA: TGTGCCAGCAGTGGCTTGGACAGGGGGCCTGGATCACCCCTCCACTTT; CDR3 protein: CASSGLDRGPGSPLHF
clone size: -; V gene: TRBV24-1; D gene: TRBD2; J gene: TRBJ2-2; CDR3 DNA: TGTGCCACCAAGGCGGGGGGGCTTGGTGCCGGGGAGCTGTTTTTT; CDR3 protein: CATKAGGLGAGELFF
clone size: few; V gene: TRBV5-5; D gene: -; J gene: TRBJ1-1; CDR3 DNA: TGTGCCAGCAGCTTGGCCCCACAGCAGAACACTGAAGCTTTCTTT; CDR3 protein: CASSLAPQQNTEAFF
clone size: -; V gene: TRBV28; D gene: -; J gene: TRBJ2-1; CDR3 DNA: TGTGCCAGCAGTTGGGACACCTTAACCAATGAGCAGTTCTTC; CDR3 protein: CASSWDTLTNEQFF
clone size: -; V gene: TRBV6-8; D gene: TRBD1; J gene: TRBJ2-7; CDR3 DNA: TGTGCCCCCCCAGGTGGGACAGTCTACGAGCAGTACTTC; CDR3 protein: CAPPGGTVYEQYF
clone size: -; V gene: TRBV15; D gene: -; J gene: TRBJ1-5; CDR3 DNA: TGTGCCACCAGCAGAGGAGGAGGCAATCAGCCCCAGCATTTT; CDR3 protein: CATSRGGGNQPQHF
clone size: -; V gene: TRBV6-5; D gene: TRBD2; J gene: TRBJ2-7; CDR3 DNA: TGTGCCAGCATCGGGGGGTACTCCTACGAGCAGTACTTC; CDR3 protein: CASIGGYSYEQYF
clone size: -; V gene: TRBV11-1; D gene: TRBD2; J gene: TRBJ2-2; CDR3 DNA: TGTGCCAGCAGCCCGGGGGGGGTTGCCGGGGAGCTGTTTTTT; CDR3 protein: CASSPGGVAGELFF
clone size: -; V gene: TRBV28; D gene: TRBD1; J gene: TRBJ2-4; CDR3 DNA: TGTGCCACCCTGGGGACAGGCCCCAAAAACATTCAGTACTTC; CDR3 protein: CATLGTGPKNIQYF
clone size: -; V gene: TRBV7-9; D gene: -; J gene: TRBJ2-3; CDR3 DNA: TGTGCCAGCAGCCGCCTAAAAGATACGCAGTATTTT; CDR3 protein: CASSRLKDTQYF
clone size: -; V gene: TRBV5-4; D gene: -; J gene: TRBJ1-1; CDR3 DNA: TGTGCCAGCAGCTTCCCCGGACAGAACACTGAAGCTTTCTTT; CDR3 protein: CASSFPGQNTEAFF
clone size: few; V gene: TRBV18; D gene: -; J gene: TRBJ1-1; CDR3 DNA: TGTGCCAGCTCACCCCCCGGAGTTTTCTTGAACACTGAAGCTTTCTTT; CDR3 protein: CASSPPGVFLNTEAFF
clone size: -; V gene: TRBV18; D gene: -; J gene: TRBJ2-7; CDR3 DNA: TGTGCCAGCTCACCGAGGCGGGTCAGCTCCTACGAGCAGTACTTC; CDR3 protein: CASSPRRVSSYEQYF
clone size: once; V gene: TRBV28; D gene: TRBD1; J gene: TRBJ1-2; CDR3 DNA: TGTGCCAGCAGTCCACAGGGGTCTAACTATGGCTACACCTTC; CDR3 protein: CASSPQGSNYGYTF
clone size: -; V gene: TRBV9; D gene: -; J gene: TRBJ2-5; CDR3 DNA: TGTGCCAGCAGCGTAGGGCAGGGATTTCAAGAGACCCAGTACTTC; CDR3 protein: CASSVGQGFQETQYF
clone size: -; V gene: TRBV19; D gene: -; J gene: TRBJ2-7; CDR3 DNA: TGTGCCAGTAGTGGGGAGGACGAGCAGTACTTC; CDR3 protein: CASSGEDEQYF
clone size: -; V gene: TRBV6-5; D gene: -; J gene: TRBJ2-4; CDR3 DNA: TGTGCCAGCAGTTACTCGTTTTCAGGCCTCCGAGACATTCAGTACTTC; CDR3 protein: CASSYSFSGLRDIQYF
clone size: -; V gene: TRBV7-6; D gene: TRBD2; J gene: TRBJ2-1; CDR3 DNA: TGTGCCAGCAGCTTAGGTTCGTCGGGGGGTAGTAGGAATGAGCAGTTCTTC; CDR3 protein: CASSLGSSGGSRNEQFF
clone size: -; V gene: TRBV7-2; D gene: TRBD2; J gene: TRBJ2-1; CDR3 DNA: TGTGCCAGCAGCACGCGACTAGCGGGGAATTACAATGAGCAGTTCTTC; CDR3 protein: CASSTRLAGNYNEQFF
clone size: many; V gene: TRBV18; D gene: -; J gene: TRBJ1-5; CDR3 DNA: TGTGCCAGCTCCGGGGGGGACAATCAGCCCCAGCATTTT; CDR3 protein: CASSGGDNQPQHF
clone size: few; V gene: TRBV7-6; D gene: -; J gene: TRBJ1-1; CDR3 DNA: TGTGCCAGCAGCTTAGTTCAGGGGACGAACACTGAAGCTTTCTTT; CDR3 protein: CASSLVQGTNTEAFF
clone size: -; V gene: TRBV5-1; D gene: -; J gene: TRBJ2-1; CDR3 DNA: TGCGCCAGCAGCTCCGGGACATACAATGAGCAGTTCTTC; CDR3 protein: CASSSGTYNEQFF
clone size: -; V gene: TRBV9; D gene: TRBD1; J gene: TRBJ1-1; CDR3 DNA: TGTGCCAGCAGCGTAGGGGGGACAGGGACGAACACTGAAGCTTTCTTT; CDR3 protein: CASSVGGTGTNTEAFF
clone size: -; V gene: TRBV7-3; D gene: -; J gene: TRBJ1-6; CDR3 DNA: TGTGCCAGCAGCTTGGAAGCAGGCCATAATTCACCCCTCCACTTT; CDR3 protein: CASSLEAGHNSPLHF
clone size: -; V gene: TRBV6-5; D gene: TRBD1; J gene: TRBJ2-7; CDR3 DNA: TGTGCCAGCAGTTGGGACAGGGCGCGAGAGCAGTACTTC; CDR3 protein: CASSWDRAREQYF
clone size: -; V gene: TRBV5-1; D gene: TRBD1; J gene: TRBJ1-1; CDR3 DNA: TGCGCCAGCACATTGCTGACAGGGTCCGGTGAAGCTTTCTTT; CDR3 protein: CASTLLTGSGEAFF
clone size: once; V gene: TRBV3-1/TRBV3-2; D gene: -; J gene: TRBJ2-2; CDR3 DNA: TGTGCCAGCAGCCGCAGGGGGGACAAGAACACCGGGGAGCTGTTTTTT; CDR3 protein: CASSRRGDKNTGELFF
clone size: -; V gene: TRBV4-1; D gene: TRBD2; J gene: TRBJ2-7; CDR3 DNA: TGCGCCAGCAGCCAAGATAGCCTCGAGCGGGGCGAGCAGTACTTC; CDR3 protein: CASSQDSLERGEQYF
clone size: -; V gene: TRBV3-1/TRBV3-2; D gene: -; J gene: TRBJ1-1; CDR3 DNA: TGTGCCAGCAGCCCCTTGGAGGACACTGAAGCTTTCTTT; CDR3 protein: CASSPLEDTEAFF
clone size: -; V gene: TRBV30; D gene: TRBD1; J gene: TRBJ1-4; CDR3 DNA: TGTGCCTGGAGTGGGACAGGGGGCTTGGTAGAAAAACTGTTTTTT; CDR3 protein: CAWSGTGGLVEKLFF
clone size: -; V gene: TRBV5-1; D gene: -; J gene: TRBJ1-1; CDR3 DNA: TGCGCCAGCAGTTTCCGCGGGGGGTGGGACACTGAAGCTTTCTTT; CDR3 protein: CASSFRGGWDTEAFF
clone size: -; V gene: TRBV29-1; D gene: -; J gene: TRBJ2-1; CDR3 DNA: TGCAGCGTTGAAGACACCTGGACAGATGAGCAGTTCTTC; CDR3 protein: CSVEDTWTDEQFF
clone size: -; V gene: TRBV28; D gene: -; J gene: TRBJ1-2; CDR3 DNA: TGTGCCACCGCGGGACCGAGCGCCGGCTACACCTTC; CDR3 protein: CATAGPSAGYTF
clone size: -; V gene: TRBV14; D gene: -; J gene: TRBJ1-2; CDR3 DNA: TGTGCCAGCAGCCTGAAGTACAGGGATGGCTACACCTTC; CDR3 protein: CASSLKYRDGYTF
clone size: -; V gene: TRBV30; D gene: TRBD1; J gene: TRBJ1-6; CDR3 DNA: TGTGCCTGGGGACAGGGGCTTTCACCCCTCCACTTT; CDR3 protein: CAWGQGLSPLHF